This T cell receptor (beta chain) was identified during a study of blood T cell repertoires in COVID-19. Some clones are missing from TCRdb's copy, which holds only in-frame ones; the method was immunoSEQ multiplex PCR. Among some 320,000 clones listed, approximately 89% were seen once. V lost 6 bases, J lost 4 bases, and 15 bases lay in between. The CDR3 runs to 15 residues. CDR1 and CDR2 (germline): MNHEY, SVGAGI. This chain links TRBV6-5 with TRBJ2-2; D is unresolved. The TCR comes from a woman in her twenties or thirties with COVID-19, enrolled during active disease. Sequencing was done on a sample of peripheral blood. The CDR3 here is CASSSRSRFTGELFF. The CDR3, as DNA: TGTGCCAGCAGCTCCCGTTCACGGTTCACCGGGGAGCTGTTTTTT.